This T cell receptor (beta chain) was profiled in a study of cytomegalovirus exposure and HLA in healthy donors. Regarding this clone: Its antigen is not identified.

Trimming at V came to 5 bases and at J to 4 bases, leaving 11 bases not matched to a gene. Germline CDR1 is LNHNV and CDR2 is YYDKDF (reference sequence). The CDR3 consists of 16 residues. Libraries were prepared by immunoSEQ multiplex PCR; TCRdb keeps only in-frame clonotypes and omits some of them. The sample has roughly 120,000 clones, about nine tenths seen once; the top ten hold about 3.5%. Study-level points and caveats: CMV antigen specificity of three CMV-associated chains was confirmed in vitro.

The J gene is TRBJ2-5, the V gene TRBV15, with 9 nucleotides matching TRBD1. The sequenced material came from PBMCs. This receptor was obtained from a man aged 30-40 years in good health and CMV-seronegative. The CDR3 spells CATSRRGQGTGETQYF. CDR3 bases: TGTGCCACCAGCCGACGGGGACAGGGAACGGGAGAGACCCAGTACTTC.